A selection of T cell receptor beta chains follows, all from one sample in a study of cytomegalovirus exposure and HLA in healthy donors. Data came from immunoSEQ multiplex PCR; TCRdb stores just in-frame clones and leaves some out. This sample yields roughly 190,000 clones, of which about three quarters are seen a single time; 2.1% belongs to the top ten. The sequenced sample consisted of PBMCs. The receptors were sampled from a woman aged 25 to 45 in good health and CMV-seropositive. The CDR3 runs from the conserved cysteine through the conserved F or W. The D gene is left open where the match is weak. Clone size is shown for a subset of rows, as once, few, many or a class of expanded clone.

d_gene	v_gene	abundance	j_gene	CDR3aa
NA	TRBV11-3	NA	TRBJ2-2	CASSSDREVFF
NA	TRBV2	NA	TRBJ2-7	CAGKEAMLRGEQYF
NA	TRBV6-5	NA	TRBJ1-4	CASREVATNEKLFF
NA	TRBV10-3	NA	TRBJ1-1	CAMSSELNTEAFF
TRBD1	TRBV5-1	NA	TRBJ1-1	CASSPGTGAGNTEAFF
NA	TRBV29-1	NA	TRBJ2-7	CSVRRGNEQYF
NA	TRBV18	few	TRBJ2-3	CASSPRPTDTQYF
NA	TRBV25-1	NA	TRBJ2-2	CASSEWVRWATGELFF
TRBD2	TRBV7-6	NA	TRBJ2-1	CASSSTSGSYNEQFF
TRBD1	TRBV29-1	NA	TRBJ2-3	CSADRGGTDTQYF
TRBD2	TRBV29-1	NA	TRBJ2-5	CSAGLAGETQYF
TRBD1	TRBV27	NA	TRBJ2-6	CASRRQGIPSGANVLTF
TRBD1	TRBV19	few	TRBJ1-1	CASTSMGYPSRGWTEAFF
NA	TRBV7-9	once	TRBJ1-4	CASSLGVEKLFF
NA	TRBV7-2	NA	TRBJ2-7	CASSPRYESSYEQYF